This T cell receptor (beta chain) is from a study of T-cell reconstitution after alpha-beta-depleted transplantation in children. Trimming took off 2 bases at V and 6 bases at J, with 11 bases between the two ends. There are 13 residues in the CDR3. Germline V gives CDR1 SGHTA, CDR2 FQGTGA. Unique molecular identifiers were built into the TCRbeta library. TCRdb used MiXCR to reprocess the PCR reads, holding one entry per CDR3 protein. The data contain some 390,000 distinct CDR3 sequences, about 20% of them singletons. Sequencing used PBMCs from the stem cell graft donor, obtained from the stem cell graft. The gene calls are TRBV7-3 and TRBJ2-7; D gene ambiguous. This clonotype was sampled from a human donor who donated a stem cell graft to a child with acute myeloid leukemia. This chain's CDR3 is CASSLQLAGEQYF. CDR3 DNA sequence: TGTGCCAGCAGCTTACAGTTGGCCGGCGAGCAGTACTTC.